This TCR beta chain came from a study of identical twins. TCRdb reprocessed the 5' RACE reads with MiXCR, giving one entry per CDR3 protein. The sample has 1.5 million or so distinct CDR3 sequences, less than 40% seen once; the top ten hold over 0.25%. The V end was cut by 5 bases, the J end by 4 bases, with 14 bases between. The CDR3 extends over 13 amino acids. Germline V gene sequence: CDR1 DFQATT, CDR2 SNEGSKA (reference sequence). V usage is TRBV20-1 and J usage is TRBJ1-1; possibly TRBD1 for D (5 bases). Sequenced: cord blood. The receptor was isolated from a newborn girl in good health. In nucleotides, the CDR3 is TGCAGTGCTGGGAACTGGGGGGGCACTGAAGCTTTCTTT. Its translation: CSAGNWGGTEAFF.